This T cell receptor beta chain was observed in a study of shared clonotypes between healthy human individuals. Notes on this clone: Its cognate antigen is unknown.

The method was immunoSEQ multiplex PCR; TCRdb's version includes in-frame clones alone and lacks a portion of them. The repertoire holds some 600,000 clones, with 95% to 96% as singletons. Naive CD8 isolation took CD45RO-negative cells positively selected for CCR7 and excluded terminally differentiated effector memory CD45RA+ cells. Study-wide points: Sequencing depth was expected to affect clonotype sharing among donors.

The sequenced sample was naive CD8+ T cells sorted from blood. The clonotype comes from a young woman in good health.

CDR3 loop: CASSHGTGYEQYF. Written as DNA, the CDR3 is TGTGCCAGCAGCCACGGGACCGGGTACGAGCAGTACTTC. The rearrangement uses TRBV11-2 and TRBJ2-7; D possibly uses TRBD1 or TRBD2 (5 bases each). This CDR3 is built from 13 residues. The V and J ends lost 5 bases and 4 bases respectively, with 12 bases between them. CDR1 is SGHAT and CDR2 is FQNNGV in the germline V gene.